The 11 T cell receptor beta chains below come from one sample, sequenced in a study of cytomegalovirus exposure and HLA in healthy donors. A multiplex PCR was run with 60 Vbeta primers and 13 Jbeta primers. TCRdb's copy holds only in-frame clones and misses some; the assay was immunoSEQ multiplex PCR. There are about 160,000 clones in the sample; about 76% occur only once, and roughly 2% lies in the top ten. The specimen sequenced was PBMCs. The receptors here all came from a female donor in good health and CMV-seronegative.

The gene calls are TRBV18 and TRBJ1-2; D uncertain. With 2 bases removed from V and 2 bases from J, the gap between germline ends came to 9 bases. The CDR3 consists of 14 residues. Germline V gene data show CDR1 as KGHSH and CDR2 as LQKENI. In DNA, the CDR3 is TGTGCCAGCTCACCAGGCCGTTCCAACTATGGCTACACCTTC. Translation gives CASSPGRSNYGYTF.

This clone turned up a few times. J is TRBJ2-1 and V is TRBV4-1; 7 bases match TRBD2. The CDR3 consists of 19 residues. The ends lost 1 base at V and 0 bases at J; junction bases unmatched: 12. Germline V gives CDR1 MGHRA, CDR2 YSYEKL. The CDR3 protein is CASSQGPSSGSDSYNEQFF. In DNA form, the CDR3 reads TGCGCCAGCAGCCAAGGTCCGAGTAGCGGGTCAGACTCCTACAATGAGCAGTTCTTC.

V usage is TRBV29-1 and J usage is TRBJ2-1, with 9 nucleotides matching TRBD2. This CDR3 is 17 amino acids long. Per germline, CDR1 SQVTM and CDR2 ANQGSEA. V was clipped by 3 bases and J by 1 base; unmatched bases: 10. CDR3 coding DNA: TGCAGCGTTGAGGGGATAGCGGGAGAGGGGTCCTACAATGAGCAGTTCTTC. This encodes CSVEGIAGEGSYNEQFF.

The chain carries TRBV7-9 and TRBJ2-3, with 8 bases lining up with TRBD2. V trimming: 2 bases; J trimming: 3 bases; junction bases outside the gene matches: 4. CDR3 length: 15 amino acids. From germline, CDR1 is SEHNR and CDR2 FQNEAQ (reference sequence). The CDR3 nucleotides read TGTGCCAGCAGCTTACTGCGGGGGGAGACAGATACGCAGTATTTT. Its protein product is CASSLLRGETDTQYF.

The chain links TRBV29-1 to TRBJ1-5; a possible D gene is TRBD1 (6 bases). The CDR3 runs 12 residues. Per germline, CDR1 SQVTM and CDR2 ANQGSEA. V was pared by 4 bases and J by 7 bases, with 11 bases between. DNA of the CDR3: TGCAGCGTTGCAGGGGCAGGGCAGCCCCAGCATTTT. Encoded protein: CSVAGAGQPQHF.

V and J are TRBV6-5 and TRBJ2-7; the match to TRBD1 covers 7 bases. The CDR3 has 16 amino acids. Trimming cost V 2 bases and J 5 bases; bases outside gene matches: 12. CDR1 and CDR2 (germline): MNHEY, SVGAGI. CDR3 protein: CASSYVTEGGENEQYF. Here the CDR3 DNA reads TGTGCCAGCAGTTACGTTACCGAAGGGGGCGAAAACGAGCAGTACTTC.

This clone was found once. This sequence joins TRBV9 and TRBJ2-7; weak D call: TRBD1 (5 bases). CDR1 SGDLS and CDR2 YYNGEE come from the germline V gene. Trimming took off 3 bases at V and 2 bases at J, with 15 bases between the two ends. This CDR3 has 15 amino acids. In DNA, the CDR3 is TGTGCCAGCAGCGATCCGACTTCAGGGACCTACGAGCAGTACTTC. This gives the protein CASSDPTSGTYEQYF.

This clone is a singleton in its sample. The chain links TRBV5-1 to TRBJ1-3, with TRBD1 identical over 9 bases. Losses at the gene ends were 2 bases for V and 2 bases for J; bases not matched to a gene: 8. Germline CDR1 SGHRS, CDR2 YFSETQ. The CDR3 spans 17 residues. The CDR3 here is CASSLLPGQGTGNTIYF. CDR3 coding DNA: TGCGCCAGCAGCTTATTACCGGGACAGGGCACTGGAAACACCATATATTTT.

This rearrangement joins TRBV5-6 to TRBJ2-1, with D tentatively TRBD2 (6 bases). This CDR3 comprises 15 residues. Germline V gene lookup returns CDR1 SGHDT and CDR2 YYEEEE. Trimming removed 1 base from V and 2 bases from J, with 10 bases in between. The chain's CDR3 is CASSLWLATYNEQFF. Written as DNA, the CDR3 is TGTGCCAGCAGCTTGTGGCTAGCGACCTACAATGAGCAGTTCTTC.

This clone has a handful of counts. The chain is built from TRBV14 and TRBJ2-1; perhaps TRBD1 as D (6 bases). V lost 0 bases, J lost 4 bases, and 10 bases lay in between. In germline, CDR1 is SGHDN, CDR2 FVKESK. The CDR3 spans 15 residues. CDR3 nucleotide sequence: TGTGCCAGCAGCCAAGACAGGGGAAATTACAATGAGCAGTTCTTC. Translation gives CASSQDRGNYNEQFF.

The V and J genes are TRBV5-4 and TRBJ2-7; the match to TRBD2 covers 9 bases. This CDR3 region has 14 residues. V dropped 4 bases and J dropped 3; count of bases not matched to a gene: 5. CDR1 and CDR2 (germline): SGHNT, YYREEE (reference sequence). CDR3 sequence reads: CASSPLSGGYEQYF. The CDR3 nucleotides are TGTGCCAGCAGCCCCCTTAGCGGGGGCTACGAGCAGTACTTC.